This entry lists 24 T cell receptor beta chains sequenced from one sample in a study of response to subunit inactivated influenza vaccine. In TCRdb, the RT-PCR reads were re-called with MiXCR into one record per CDR3 protein. The sample lists 450,000 to 500,000 distinct CDR3 sequences, approximately 11% occurring once. The source material was PBMCs from blood, sampled 40 to 50 days after vaccination. Receptor source: a man in his fifties who received an inactivated influenza vaccine.

This sequence joins TRBV10-3 and TRBJ1-4; TRBD1 is a possible D gene (6 bases). CDR1 and CDR2 from the germline V gene are ENHRY and SYGVKD. Trimming shortened V by 3 bases and J by 8 bases, and 13 bases separated the two germline ends. The CDR3 has 14 residues. CDR3 in DNA: TGTGCCATCAGTGACGACAGGAATAAAGAAAAACTGTTTTTT. It codes for CAISDDRNKEKLFF.

J is TRBJ1-2 and V is TRBV29-1; 9 bases agree with TRBD1. The germline V gene encodes CDR1 SQVTM and CDR2 ANQGSEA. The CDR3 extends over 13 amino acids. Losses at the gene ends were 6 bases for V and 3 bases for J; bases not matched to a gene: 5. CDR3 bases: TGCAGCGTCACAGGGGGCGAGGACTATGGCTACACCTTC. Protein sequence: CSVTGGEDYGYTF.

The V gene is TRBV7-2, the J gene TRBJ2-2; a weak D match, TRBD1 (6 bases). CDR3 length: 14 amino acids. Germline V CDR1 and CDR2: SGHTA, FQGNSA. Between the trimmed V and J ends, which lost 7 bases and 3 bases, there was a span of 12 bases. For the CDR3, the DNA is TGTGCCAGCACGAGGGGGTTTGACACCGGGGAGCTGTTTTTT. Translating gives CASTRGFDTGELFF.

Only one count was recorded for this clonotype. V usage is TRBV10-2 and J usage is TRBJ1-1; 9 bases align to TRBD1. This CDR3 is built from 14 residues. V lost 2 bases and J lost 7; bases outside the gene matches: 5. In germline, CDR1 is WSHSY, CDR2 SAAADI. The CDR3 DNA is TGCGCCAGCAGTGAGGACAGGGGGGACGATGAAGCTTTCTTT. Translation gives CASSEDRGDDEAFF.

V usage is TRBV7-2 and J usage is TRBJ2-7, with 9 bases lining up with TRBD2. The CDR3 contains 15 residues. The J segment lost 2 bases and the V segment lost 3 bases, leaving 5 bases of the junction unmatched. In germline, CDR1 is SGHTA, CDR2 FQGNSA. CDR3 loop: CASSLSGRPTYEQYF. The CDR3 DNA is TGTGCCAGCAGCTTGAGCGGGAGGCCCACCTACGAGCAGTACTTC.

About this clonotype: A much larger clone is a single base away; this may be a read error. V usage is TRBV4-1 and J usage is TRBJ2-7; 7 nucleotides align to TRBD1. CDR3 size: 15 residues. Germline CDR1 is MGHRA and CDR2 is YSYEKL. Trimming took 4 bases from V and 3 from J; bases not matched to a gene: 9. This CDR3 is CASSREDRPVYEQYF. The CDR3 coding sequence is TGCGCCAGCAGCCGAGAGGACAGGCCCGTCTACGAGCAGTACTTC.

The table lists this clonotype with many counts. The genes are TRBV18 and TRBJ2-1; TRBD2 aligns across 10 bases. CDR3 length equals 17 residues. Unmatched junction bases numbered 7, after V lost 1 base and J lost 4 bases. Germline V gene sequence: CDR1 KGHSH, CDR2 LQKENI. The chain's CDR3 is CASSPRTSGIGYNEQFF. The CDR3 bases are TGTGCCAGCTCACCACGGACTAGCGGAATCGGATACAATGAGCAGTTCTTC.

This clonotype has a count of ten or more. This sequence joins TRBV12-3 or TRBV12-4 and TRBJ1-2; 7 nucleotides agree with TRBD1. The CDR3 covers 14 residues. V dropped 5 bases and J dropped 4; count of bases not matched to a gene: 7. In nucleotides, the CDR3 is TGTGCCAGCAGTCCGGGACAGACCTCCTATGGCTACACCTTC. This sequence encodes CASSPGQTSYGYTF.

The rearrangement joins TRBV20-1 to TRBJ2-2, with TRBD2 identical over 9 bases. With 3 bases clipped from V and 2 bases from J, the junction kept 7 bases outside the gene matches. The CDR3 spans 16 residues. Looked up from germline, CDR1 is DFQATT and CDR2 is SNEGSKA (reference sequence). The CDR3 DNA reads as TGCAGTGCTAGCGACGCGGGAGGGATTAACACCGGGGAGCTGTTTTTT. It translates to CSASDAGGINTGELFF.

At least ten counts were recorded for this clonotype. The chain has TRBV4-1 and TRBJ2-1; D gene uncertain. With 4 bases removed from V and 4 bases from J, the gap between germline ends came to 26 bases. CDR1 is MGHRA and CDR2 is YSYEKL in the germline V gene. The CDR3 length is 19 residues. The DNA of the CDR3 is TGCGCCAGCAGCCCCTCCCTATTGGCCCGGCGGAAGGCGTACAATGAGCAGTTCTTC. Its translation: CASSPSLLARRKAYNEQFF.

This clonotype came up a few times. The genes are TRBV4-3 and TRBJ2-2; perhaps TRBD1 as D (6 bases). Germline CDR1 is LGHNA and CDR2 is YSLEER. V lost 5 bases and J 6 bases, leaving 13 bases between the germline ends. There are 14 residues in the CDR3. The CDR3 reads CASSGGPGPGELFF. Here the CDR3 DNA reads TGCGCCAGCAGCGGGGGCCCTGGCCCCGGGGAGCTGTTTTTT.

V usage is TRBV7-9 and J usage is TRBJ2-1; TRBD1 matches at 7 bases. The length of the CDR3 is 14 residues. The junction had 4 bases not matched to a gene; V was cut back by 1 base and J by 7 bases. The germline V gene has CDR1 SEHNR and CDR2 FQNEAQ (reference sequence). CDR3 amino acids: CASSLGEQGNEQFF. CDR3 coding DNA: TGTGCCAGCAGCTTAGGAGAACAGGGGAATGAGCAGTTCTTC.

This clonotype was observed many times. This chain links TRBV10-3 with TRBJ1-3; 10 nucleotides align to TRBD1. With V trimmed by 6 bases and J by 5 bases, 7 bases remained unmatched. Germline CDR1 is ENHRY and CDR2 is SYGVKD. This CDR3 region has 15 residues. The CDR3 DNA follows: TGTGCCATCAGGACCGGGACAGGGGAAAGAAACACCATATATTTT. Protein: CAIRTGTGERNTIYF.

V usage is TRBV30 and J usage is TRBJ1-1; 7 bases match TRBD1. Germline V gives CDR1 GTSNPN, CDR2 SVGIG (reference sequence). The CDR3 is 10 residues long. The CDR3, as DNA: TGTGTCGGGGGGGACAGAGAAGCTTTCTTT. Translating gives CVGGDREAFF.

J is TRBJ2-1 and V is TRBV3-1, with D maybe TRBD1 (6 bases). Trimming pared 1 base from V and 1 base from J, leaving 11 bases between. Per germline, CDR1 LGHDT and CDR2 YNNKEL (reference sequence). This CDR3 comprises 16 residues. The CDR3: CASSQVAGVSYNEQFF. CDR3 DNA: TGTGCCAGCAGCCAAGTGGCAGGGGTTTCCTACAATGAGCAGTTCTTC.

This clonotype was recorded at least ten times. The chain couples TRBV5-1 to TRBJ2-3; 13 bases match TRBD2. This CDR3 comprises 15 residues. Germline V CDR1 and CDR2: SGHRS, YFSETQ. After removal of 3 bases from V and 4 bases from J, the junction contained 2 bases not matched to a gene. CDR3 coding DNA: TGCGCCAGCAGCTCACTAGCGGGGGGGCCAGATACGCAGTATTTT. Residues: CASSSLAGGPDTQYF.

This clonotype was detected a few times. The chain links TRBV6-2 or TRBV6-3 to TRBJ1-5, with unresolved D. Germline lookup yields CDR1 MNHEY and CDR2 SVGEGT. The length of the CDR3 is 13 residues. V lost 10 bases and J 4 bases, leaving 14 bases between the germline ends. DNA of the CDR3: TGTGCCAATCCTGTTGAGTCGAATCAGCCCCAGCATTTT. This encodes CANPVESNQPQHF.

This clonotype was counted ten times or more. Written as DNA, the CDR3 is TGCAGTGCCGCGGGAAGGGGGGGAGCACTAAACAATGAGCAGTTCTTC. Protein product: CSAAGRGGALNNEQFF. V usage is TRBV20-1 and J usage is TRBJ2-1; possible D gene TRBD2, 7 bases. This CDR3 is built from 16 residues. Germline V gene data show CDR1 as DFQATT and CDR2 as SNEGSKA (reference sequence). Trimming took 6 bases from V and 5 from J, leaving 23 bases between them.

This clonotype was detected only a few times. The V gene is TRBV6-2 or TRBV6-3, the J gene TRBJ1-6, with 8 bases fitting TRBD1. CDR3 size: 15 residues. In germline, CDR1 is MNHEY, CDR2 SVGEGT. V gave up 6 bases and J gave up 7 bases; unmatched junction bases: 8. CDR3 bases: TGTGCCAGCAGCCCAGGGGGCGCGCAGAATTCACCCCTCCACTTT. Amino acids: CASSPGGAQNSPLHF.

This clonotype was found a few times. The rearrangement joins TRBV4-3 to TRBJ2-1; 8 bases are a match to TRBD1. CDR3 length: 15 residues. V shed 3 bases and J 2 bases; nucleotides not matched to a gene: 3. The germline CDR1 and CDR2 sequences are LGHNA and YSLEER. The CDR3 DNA reads as TGCGCCAGCAGCCAGGAGGGACAGGCCTACAATGAGCAGTTCTTC. Protein: CASSQEGQAYNEQFF.

The V and J genes are TRBV7-2 and TRBJ2-4; D gene unclear. The CDR3 loop spans 14 amino acids. Germline loops: CDR1 SGHTA, CDR2 FQGNSA. Trimming cost V 1 base and J 6 bases, with 10 bases left between them. CDR3 bases: TGTGCCAGCAGCTTAGGGAGTTGGGGAAACATTCAGTACTTC. Translating it yields CASSLGSWGNIQYF.

This clonotype was counted ten times or more. The chain is built from TRBV6-1 and TRBJ2-2, with 11 bases lining up with TRBD2. Germline assignment: CDR1 MNHNS and CDR2 SASEGT. The CDR3 runs to 16 residues. The J segment lost 5 bases and the V segment lost 10 bases, leaving 12 bases of the junction unmatched. In nucleotides, the CDR3 is TGTGCCATTCGAATAGCGGGAGGGCCGCGGACCGGGGAGCTGTTTTTT. Translating it yields CAIRIAGGPRTGELFF.

The rearrangement uses TRBV9 and TRBJ2-6; tentative D call: TRBD1 (6 bases). V shed 3 bases and J shed 0 bases, with 13 bases lying between them. The V gene's germline CDR1 is SGDLS and CDR2 YYNGEE. The CDR3 length is 17 residues. CDR3 bases: TGTGCCAGCAGCGCCGGGGACAAATCCTCTGGGGCCAACGTCCTGACTTTC. Its translation: CASSAGDKSSGANVLTF.

This clonotype was counted many times. This chain uses TRBV28 with TRBJ2-3; possibly TRBD1 for D (6 bases). The ends were cut back, 3 bases at V and 4 bases at J, with 11 bases in the middle. The CDR3 has 14 residues. Germline loops: CDR1 MDHEN, CDR2 SYDVKM. Here the CDR3 DNA reads TGTGCCAGCAGTTTCACAGGGATGTCAGATACGCAGTATTTT. Amino acid sequence: CASSFTGMSDTQYF.